This entry describes one TCR beta chain. CDR3 length: 13 residues. Trimming shortened V by 2 bases and J by 4 bases, and 8 bases separated the two germline ends. Germline CDR1 is MNHEY and CDR2 is SVGAGI. These data originate in a study of blood T cell repertoires in COVID-19. About the research overall: The United States, Italy and Spain provided the acute and convalescent COVID-19 samples. The analysed material was cDNA or gDNA that came from T cells, B-cell-depleted T cells, or PBMCs.

Enrollees, roughly 18 to 89 years old, lived in 24 US areas. Cohort 3 donors counted as recovered after two negative PCRs, clearance, or resolved symptoms. Only in-frame clones appear in the TCRdb table, and some are missing; sequencing was by immunoSEQ multiplex PCR. The table has under 200,000 clones, approximately 91% seen once. The J gene is TRBJ1-1, the V gene TRBV6-5; possibly TRBD1 for D (5 bases). This clonotype was sampled from a woman younger than 35 who had recovered from COVID-19. Sequencing was performed on PBMCs or T cells enriched from blood (not recorded which). Here the CDR3 DNA reads TGTGCCAGCAGTTACCGGGGGTTCACTGAAGCTTTCTTT. Translation gives CASSYRGFTEAFF.